This T cell receptor beta chain was observed in a study of vaccination and CD4 T cells after COVID-19 (dated by TCRdb to between 2020 and 2023). About the full investigation: SARS-CoV-2 positivity had been established in the convalescent patients by nasal swab PCR, and mild disease was recorded in under ten of these patients and severe disease in one. In the convalescent cohort there were six males and four females, among whom were two Hispanic individuals, seven Caucasians, two Asians and one multiracial person. Participants received two doses of either the Pfizer-BioNTech BNT162b2 vaccine (n=8) or the Moderna mRNA-1273 vaccine (n=2). Post-COVID blood samples were collected from convalescent patients a median of roughly 100 days after diagnosis, with a range of about 30 to 161 days. Post-vaccine blood samples were taken a median of approximately 76 days after the second vaccine dose, with a range of 14 to 241 days. A few convalescent patients were sampled both early after vaccination (day 14) and late after vaccination (days 161 to 241). The spike-specific CD4+ TCR repertoire was compared before and after mRNA vaccination in approximately ten COVID-19 convalescent patients and several infection-naive healthy vaccine recipients. Beyond this particular receptor, the publication reports: The median count of SARS-CoV-2-reactive clonotypes went up from around 21 after infection to 38 after vaccination, although the change was not significant. In convalescent patients, nearly all vaccine-specific clones (304 of 307) were found to be mono-reactive for SARS-CoV-2 spike rather than cross-reactive with common cold coronaviruses. Among the post-vaccine SARS-CoV-2-reactive clones in convalescent patients, a median approximately 90% showed up only after vaccination, which suggests vaccine-specific priming. The study included relatively few convalescent patients and did not analyze early timepoints after natural infection.

Libraries were prepared through PCR. The sequencer listed for this sample is Illumina iSeq 100. On the study's bioinformatics: Non-productive sequences were removed, and CDR3s that did not start with C, did not end with F or W, or were shorter than 7 amino acids were discarded. Using R version 3.6.1, CDR3 homology was evaluated through Levenshtein distances (stringdist) along with unrooted phylogenetic trees (ape). TCRdb reran the public reads through fastp at Q25 and MiXCR, keeping productive beta chains. Here each entry gathers all rows of one CDR3 protein and keeps the most common genes and DNA. TCRdb's processing, not the authors', yielded these V and J calls. Recorded for this sample are some 40,000 distinct CDR3 sequences; more than 35% of them occurred a single time. The ten largest account for under 6.5% of the sample. This sample's time point label indicates: late sampling 161 to 241 days after vaccination in three convalescent patients. Positive SARS-CoV-2 PCR tests in the convalescent patients dated from March to December 2020, before Alpha, Beta and Delta variants emerged in the United States. Ficoll-Paque Plus gradient centrifugation was used to isolate PBMCs from whole blood, and the isolated PBMCs were then either used fresh or cryopreserved at -140C.

On this clonotype: The specificity of this receptor is unknown. Nothing much larger sits one base from this clone, and base qualities are not available.

Taken from cysteine to phenylalanine, the CDR3 has 13 residues. Only the CDR3 DNA stays, 39 bases, in frame from base 1. The germline V gene specifies SGHAT as CDR1 and FQNNGV as CDR2. V is shortened by 5 bases, J by 7 bases, and the region joining them spans 14 bases. Sequenced material: CD4+ T cells from blood, taken about 7 months after SARS-CoV-2 vaccination. The sequence links TRBV11-2 to TRBJ2-5, with an unclear D gene assignment. The receptor comes from a human donor who had recovered from COVID-19. In nucleotide form, the sequence is TGTGCCAGCAGCCCGGACCGGGTGGGGACCCAGTACTTC. This gives the protein CASSPDRVGTQYF. Where the CDR3 stops, the reference TRBV11-2 and TRBJ2-5 genes take over; the full variable domain is EAGVAQSPRYKIIEKRQSVAFWCNPISGHATLYWYQQILGQGPKLLIQFQNNGVVDDSQLPKDRFSAERLKGVDSTLKIQPAKLEDSAVYLCASSPDRVGTQYFGPGTRLLVL.